These 30 T cell receptor beta chains came from one sample sequenced in a study of HIV-infected patients and healthy controls (TCRdb year 2014). Library generation was performed with 5' RACE. Sequenced using an Illumina MiSeq. TCRdb applied fastp at Q25 and MiXCR to the public reads, then kept only in-frame beta chains. CDR3 protein sequences are deduplicated, and each keeps its most common genes and DNA. This sample gives about 63,000 distinct CDR3 sequences in total; 16% of them show up just once. The ten largest account for approximately 5.3% of the sample. Sequencing was done on a sample of CD4+ T cells from blood. All receptors derive from a human donor in good health.

This clonotype was recorded many times. The chain has TRBV7-2 and TRBJ2-7; tentatively, D is TRBD1 (5 bases). The CDR3 length is 13 residues. The V end was cut by 4 bases, the J end by 3 bases, with 10 bases between. Germline CDR1 reads SGHTA; CDR2 reads FQGNSA. The CDR3 loop reads CASSYQGGYEQYF. The CDR3, as DNA: TGTGCCAGCAGCTACCAGGGCGGCTACGAGCAGTACTTC.

This clonotype was counted only a few times. V and J are TRBV7-3 and TRBJ2-5, with D uncertain. The ends were cut back, 3 bases at V and 3 bases at J, with 11 bases in the middle. The CDR3 is 14 residues long. CDR1 SGHTA and CDR2 FQGTGA come from the germline V gene. For the CDR3, the DNA is TGTGCCAGCAGCTTGACTCCCTTGGAAGAGACCCAGTACTTC. This encodes CASSLTPLEETQYF.

The genes are TRBV7-9 and TRBJ1-1; possibly TRBD1 for D (5 bases). Looked up from germline, CDR1 is SEHNR and CDR2 is FQNEAQ (reference sequence). This CDR3 is built from 17 residues. V lost 8 bases and J 0 bases, leaving 22 bases between the germline ends. CDR3 in DNA: TGTGCCAGCTCCAATCAGGGAACCGGGAATCTGAACACTGAAGCTTTCTTT. Translating gives CASSNQGTGNLNTEAFF.

This clonotype was detected once. V is TRBV27 and J is TRBJ2-1; perhaps TRBD2 as D (5 bases). Germline-derived CDR1 and CDR2 are MNHEY and SMNVEV (reference sequence). This CDR3 has 15 residues. V was shortened by 3 bases and J by 10 bases, with 19 bases between the two germline ends. CDR3 coding DNA: TGTGCCAGCAGTTTGGCTCGCCGGGAATATAGGGAGCAGTTCTTC. Translated, it gives CASSLARREYREQFF.

This clonotype was observed a handful of times. This chain uses TRBV2 with TRBJ1-6; D unresolved. Germline V gene lookup returns CDR1 SNHLY and CDR2 FYNNEI. This CDR3 is built from 14 residues. The germline V and J ends were trimmed by 6 bases and 8 bases, with 14 bases remaining between them. CDR3 nucleotides: TGTGCCAGCAGACCCACTCGGGCTGATTCACCCCTCCACTTT. Its translation is CASRPTRADSPLHF.

This clonotype occurred a few times. The chain joins TRBV7-2 to TRBJ2-5, with D possibly matching TRBD2 (5 bases). There are 14 residues in the CDR3. The ends were cut back, 3 bases at V and 5 bases at J, with 13 bases in the middle. The germline V gene encodes CDR1 SGHTA and CDR2 FQGNSA. CDR3 sequence reads: CASSFGWESETQYF. CDR3 sequence (DNA): TGTGCCAGCAGCTTCGGTTGGGAGTCCGAGACCCAGTACTTC.

This clonotype was detected ten times or more. The chain employs TRBV29-1 and TRBJ2-1; D possibly corresponds to TRBD2 (6 bases). Trimming took 1 base from V and 5 from J, leaving 15 bases between them. This CDR3 has 15 residues. Germline CDR1 and CDR2: SQVTM and ANQGSEA. DNA for the CDR3: TGCAGCGTTGAAGGATTCAAGATAGCGGACAATGAGCAGTTCTTC. It specifies CSVEGFKIADNEQFF.

There are a few counts of this clonotype. The V gene is TRBV30, the J gene TRBJ2-3; D uncertain. Germline assignment: CDR1 GTSNPN and CDR2 SVGIG (reference sequence). This CDR3 comprises 13 residues. Trimming removed 4 bases from V and 6 bases from J, with 14 bases in between. The CDR3 DNA sequence: TGTGCCTGGACTAGTGGTCAAGGCGATACGCAGTATTTT. Residues: CAWTSGQGDTQYF. Complete variable domain (other parts from reference TRBV30 and TRBJ2-3): SQTIHQWPATLVQPVGSPLSLECTVEGTSNPNLYWYRQAAGRGLQLLFYSVGIGQISSEVPQNLSASRPQDRQFILSSKKLLLSDSGFYLCAWTSGQGDTQYFGPGTRLTVL.

This clonotype has only a few counts. The chain has TRBV7-3 and TRBJ2-1; 9 bases are shared with TRBD1. The V gene's germline CDR1 is SGHTA and CDR2 FQGTGA. The CDR3 extends over 13 amino acids. Trimming took 8 bases from V and 3 from J; bases not matched to a gene: 2. This CDR3 is CASGQGFYNEQFF. CDR3 nucleotide sequence: TGTGCCAGCGGACAGGGGTTCTACAATGAGCAGTTCTTC.

CDR3: CASSPGADPFF. The CDR3 coding sequence is TGTGCCAGCTCACCTGGGGCCGACCCGTTCTTC. V is TRBV18 and J is TRBJ2-1; TRBD1 is a possible D gene (5 bases). V was pared by 3 bases and J by 15 bases, with 12 bases between. CDR3 size: 11 residues. Looked up from germline, CDR1 is KGHSH and CDR2 is LQKENI.

This clonotype was observed many times. The chain uses TRBV20-1 and TRBJ2-7, with 10 bases that match TRBD1. The junction had 4 bases not matched to a gene; V was cut back by 3 bases and J by 5 bases. Germline V lookup: CDR1 DFQATT, CDR2 SNEGSKA (reference sequence). The CDR3 spans 13 residues. The CDR3 sequence: CSASQGQGNEQYF. For the CDR3, the DNA is TGCAGTGCTAGTCAGGGACAGGGGAACGAGCAGTACTTC.

This clonotype was picked up a small number of times. The chain links TRBV10-3 to TRBJ2-7; the D is unclear. CDR3 length: 13 amino acids. Trimming took 4 bases from V and 2 from J, leaving 9 bases between them. CDR1 ENHRY and CDR2 SYGVKD come from the germline V gene. CDR3 bases: TGTGCCATCAGTGTTCATGGAACCTACGAGCAGTACTTC. This sequence encodes CAISVHGTYEQYF.

This clonotype has just one count. The CDR3, as DNA: TGTGCCAGCAGCTTAGATGGACGCCGGGATACGCAGTATTTT. Translated: CASSLDGRRDTQYF. The rearrangement joins TRBV11-2 to TRBJ2-3; D remains unclear. The CDR3 extends over 14 amino acids. Trimming pared 0 bases from V and 6 bases from J, leaving 10 bases between. Germline V CDR1 and CDR2: SGHAT, FQNNGV.

This clonotype was found a few times. J is TRBJ2-1 and V is TRBV7-3, with 12 bases fitting TRBD2. Germline V lookup: CDR1 SGHTA, CDR2 FQGTGA. V was pared by 2 bases and J by 14 bases, with 10 bases of the junction left unmatched. The CDR3 sequence is 15 residues long. CDR3 region: CASSLGASGGGDKFF. The CDR3 DNA sequence: TGTGCCAGCAGCTTAGGAGCTAGCGGGGGGGGCGATAAGTTCTTC. The full variable domain, in which reference TRBV7-3 and TRBJ2-1 provide the parts outside the CDR3, is GAGVSQTPSNKVTEKGKYVELRCDPISGHTALYWYRQSLGQGPEFLIYFQGTGAADDSGLPNDRFFAVRPEGSVSTLKIQRTERGDSAVYLCASSLGASGGGDKFFGPGTRLTVL.

The chain carries TRBV7-2 and TRBJ1-2; TRBD1 is a possible D gene (6 bases). The CDR3 sequence is 15 residues long. Deletions cut 2 bases from V and 5 bases from J, with 15 bases between. Germline CDR1 reads SGHTA; CDR2 reads FQGNSA. The CDR3 reads CASSLNQGRGYGYTF. The DNA of the CDR3 is TGTGCCAGCAGCTTAAACCAGGGGCGCGGGTATGGCTACACCTTC.

This sequence joins TRBV18 and TRBJ1-1, with 7 bases lining up with TRBD1. The CDR3 is 15 residues long. Germline CDR1 is KGHSH and CDR2 is LQKENI. J gave up 4 bases and V 3 bases, and 8 bases lay outside the gene matches. DNA of the CDR3: TGTGCCAGCTCACCCTCGGGCAGGGGGGGCACTGAAGCTTTCTTT. Residues: CASSPSGRGGTEAFF.

This clonotype has a handful of counts. The chain is built from TRBV7-2 and TRBJ1-1; 9 nucleotides agree with TRBD1. The V and J ends lost 5 bases and 12 bases, in that order; junction bases with no gene match: 13. The CDR3 is 14 residues long. The germline V gene has CDR1 SGHTA and CDR2 FQGNSA. The DNA for the CDR3 is TGTGCCAGCAGCCCCACCCTCGGGACAGGGTTGCCTTTCTTT. It translates to CASSPTLGTGLPFF.

This rearrangement joins TRBV29-1 to TRBJ1-1; weak D call: TRBD1 (5 bases). CDR1 SQVTM and CDR2 ANQGSEA come from the germline V gene. V shed 2 bases and J shed 5 bases, with 15 bases lying between them. CDR3 size: 14 residues. Written as DNA, the CDR3 is TGCAGCGTTGAAAGGCAGGGTGTGGGTACTGAAGCTTTCTTT. Amino acids: CSVERQGVGTEAFF.

Only a few counts were recorded for this clonotype. The chain is built from TRBV20-1 and TRBJ2-7; possible D gene TRBD1, 5 bases. CDR3 length equals 12 residues. The germline V gene has CDR1 DFQATT and CDR2 SNEGSKA (reference sequence). V shed 3 bases and J shed 2 bases, with 8 bases lying between them. This chain's CDR3 is CSARTATYEQYF. CDR3 coding DNA: TGCAGTGCTAGGACAGCCACCTACGAGCAGTACTTC.

There are many counts of this clonotype. J is TRBJ2-3 and V is TRBV7-2, with D possibly being TRBD2 (5 bases). Trimming pared 0 bases from V and 3 bases from J, leaving 7 bases between. Germline-derived CDR1 and CDR2 are SGHTA and FQGNSA. This CDR3 comprises 14 residues. For the CDR3, the DNA is TGTGCCAGCAGCTTAGCCGGACTGACAGATACGCAGTATTTT. It codes for CASSLAGLTDTQYF.

This clonotype was seen ten or more times. The CDR3 DNA reads as TGTGCCACCAGCAGAGATCGGGTCGTAAATCAGCCCCAGCATTTT. It encodes CATSRDRVVNQPQHF. The chain links TRBV15 to TRBJ1-5; D is uncertain. CDR3 length equals 15 residues. Deletions cut 0 bases from V and 4 bases from J, with 10 bases between. Per the germline V gene, CDR1 is LNHNV and CDR2 is YYDKDF (reference sequence).

This clonotype turned up a few times. The chain carries TRBV9 and TRBJ2-7; 7 bases align to TRBD2. V gave up 0 bases and J gave up 4 bases; unmatched junction bases: 7. The germline CDR1 and CDR2 sequences are SGDLS and YYNGEE. The CDR3 spans 15 residues. The CDR3 DNA sequence: TGTGCCAGCAGCGTAGGACGGGGGGAGATTTACGAGCAGTACTTC. Protein sequence: CASSVGRGEIYEQYF.

V is TRBV29-1 and J is TRBJ2-6, with no clear D. V lost 0 bases, J lost 5 bases, and 8 bases lay in between. The CDR3 is made up of 14 amino acids. Germline CDR1 SQVTM, CDR2 ANQGSEA. The CDR3 coding sequence is TGCAGCGTTGAAGATCCCCGCCGGGCCAACGTCCTGACTTTC. This encodes CSVEDPRRANVLTF.

This chain links TRBV5-6 with TRBJ1-5; 7 bases map to TRBD1. J lost 4 bases, V lost 4 bases, and 8 bases had no gene match. Germline CDR1 reads SGHDT; CDR2 reads YYEEEE. This CDR3 is 15 amino acids long. In nucleotides, the CDR3 is TGTGCCAGCAGCAGCCTAGACAGGGAAAATCAGCCCCAGCATTTT. Its translation: CASSSLDRENQPQHF.

This clonotype was seen only a few times. J is TRBJ1-5 and V is TRBV7-2, with D hard to call. Germline V gene data show CDR1 as SGHTA and CDR2 as FQGNSA. The CDR3 loop spans 15 amino acids. V was trimmed by 1 base and J by 0 bases, leaving 7 bases between them. The CDR3 nucleotides read TGTGCCAGCAGCTTAGGAGTATATAGCAATCAGCCCCAGCATTTT. This gives the protein CASSLGVYSNQPQHF.

The chain uses TRBV6-2 or TRBV6-3 and TRBJ2-3; D gene unclear. Between the trimmed V and J ends, which lost 2 bases and 0 bases, there was a span of 9 bases. This CDR3 spans 15 amino acids. Germline assignment: CDR1 MNHEY and CDR2 SVGEGT. CDR3 DNA: TGTGCCAGCAGTTACCGGCCGTTGAGCACAGATACGCAGTATTTT. This translates into CASSYRPLSTDTQYF.

The V call is TRBV6-6, the J call TRBJ2-1; D might be TRBD2 (8 bases). Trimming stripped 9 bases from V and 2 bases from J, with 20 bases between. The germline gives CDR1 MNHNY, CDR2 SVGAGI (reference sequence). The CDR3 has 16 residues. The CDR3 loop is CASTGVGRGAYNEQFF. CDR3 DNA: TGTGCCAGTACAGGGGTGGGGCGGGGGGCCTACAATGAGCAGTTCTTC.

The rearrangement uses TRBV2 and TRBJ1-2; D is undetermined. The CDR3 spans 13 residues. Trimming removed 7 bases at V and 6 bases at J, with 15 bases between. CDR1 SNHLY and CDR2 FYNNEI come from the germline V gene. CDR3 region: CASIPGPTNGYTF. Written as DNA, the CDR3 is TGTGCCAGCATTCCAGGCCCGACTAATGGCTACACCTTC.

The chain employs TRBV19 and TRBJ1-5; TRBD1 is a possible D gene (6 bases). CDR1 is LNHDA and CDR2 is SQIVND in the germline V gene (reference sequence). The V end was cut by 6 bases, the J end by 2 bases, with 17 bases between. The CDR3 covers 16 residues. The CDR3 coding sequence is TGTGCCAGTAGAATACGGACAGCAAGGGGCAATCAGCCCCAGCATTTT. Translating it yields CASRIRTARGNQPQHF.

This chain links TRBV7-9 with TRBJ2-1; D uncertain. There are 14 residues in the CDR3. The ends were cut back, 7 bases at V and 7 bases at J, with 17 bases in the middle. Germline V gene data show CDR1 as SEHNR and CDR2 as FQNEAQ (reference sequence). CDR3 DNA: TGTGCCAGCACCCCCTTAGCCCCGCTGAATGAGCAGTTCTTC. This encodes CASTPLAPLNEQFF.